The 21 T cell receptor beta chains reported below all come from one sample, sequenced in a study of siplizumab effects on memory and regulatory T cells. Sequencing used immunoSEQ multiplex PCR; TCRdb keeps in-frame clones, though not all of them. The sample yields roughly 50,000 clones, roughly 92% seen once. Sequencing was done on a sample of CD8+ T cells sorted from blood. These receptors all stem from a human donor in good health.

The chain joins TRBV5-1 to TRBJ2-3, with 12 bases matching TRBD2. With 1 base clipped from V and 4 bases from J, the junction kept 7 bases outside the gene matches. CDR3 length: 17 amino acids. The germline V gene has CDR1 SGHRS and CDR2 YFSETQ. In DNA, the CDR3 is TGCGCCAGCAGCTTGCGGCTAGCGGGAGGGCCCCCAGATACGCAGTATTTT. This gives the protein CASSLRLAGGPPDTQYF.

J is TRBJ1-2 and V is TRBV28; the match to TRBD1 covers 8 bases. V trimming: 6 bases; J trimming: 4 bases; junction bases outside the gene matches: 4. Germline CDR1 and CDR2: MDHEN and SYDVKM. The CDR3 is 13 residues long. CDR3 loop: CASRRDRGYGYTF. The CDR3 bases are TGTGCCAGCAGACGAGACAGGGGCTATGGCTACACCTTC.

This clone occurred a few times. V gene TRBV5-1 combines with J gene TRBJ2-7; D is unclear. The germline V gene encodes CDR1 SGHRS and CDR2 YFSETQ. V was trimmed by 5 bases and J by 4 bases, leaving 10 bases between them. The CDR3 runs to 12 residues. CDR3 sequence (DNA): TGCGCCAGCAGGCATCCCTATTACGAGCAGTACTTC. It translates to CASRHPYYEQYF.

V is TRBV27 and J is TRBJ2-1, with 9 nucleotides matching TRBD2. Germline CDR1 and CDR2: MNHEY and SMNVEV (reference sequence). V lost 6 bases, J lost 4 bases, and 7 bases stayed unmatched. CDR3 size: 15 residues. The CDR3 is CASRIAGVGYNEQFF. The CDR3 coding sequence is TGTGCCAGCAGGATAGCGGGAGTGGGTTACAATGAGCAGTTCTTC.

Only a few counts were recorded for this clone. V gene TRBV11-2 combines with J gene TRBJ1-5; D is unresolved. V was trimmed by 7 bases and J by 3 bases, leaving 10 bases between them. This CDR3 has 13 amino acids. CDR1 and CDR2 (germline): SGHAT, FQNNGV. CDR3 DNA: TGTGCCAGCACCCTTTCCCCCAATCAGCCCCAGCATTTT. Its translation: CASTLSPNQPQHF.

The rearrangement links TRBV7-9 to TRBJ2-4; TRBD2 matches at 15 bases. Trimming removed 4 bases from V and 0 bases from J; junction bases left unmatched: 4. The CDR3 totals 18 residues. Germline CDR1 and CDR2: SEHNR and FQNEAQ (reference sequence). For the CDR3, the DNA is TGTGCCAGCAGCTGGGGACTAGCGGGAGGACTAGCCAAAAACATTCAGTACTTC. It specifies CASSWGLAGGLAKNIQYF.

This chain joins TRBV9 and TRBJ2-3; D call uncertain. Trimming cost V 3 bases and J 0 bases, with 8 bases left between them. Germline CDR1 and CDR2: SGDLS and YYNGEE. The CDR3 loop spans 14 amino acids. As DNA, the CDR3 is TGTGCCAGCAGCGCCAAGAGTAGCACAGATACGCAGTATTTT. Residues: CASSAKSSTDTQYF.

V and J are TRBV9 and TRBJ2-1, with 8 nucleotides matching TRBD2. The trim removed 0 bases at V and 9 bases at J, leaving 2 bases unmatched. In germline, CDR1 is SGDLS, CDR2 YYNGEE. The CDR3 has 13 amino acids. The CDR3 is CASSVALAAEQFF. The CDR3 coding sequence is TGTGCCAGCAGCGTAGCACTAGCGGCTGAGCAGTTCTTC.

V gene TRBV19 combines with J gene TRBJ2-1, with TRBD2 as a possible D gene (6 bases). CDR3 length: 15 residues. Germline V gives CDR1 LNHDA, CDR2 SQIVND (reference sequence). V was clipped by 6 bases and J by 4 bases, with 16 bases between them. The CDR3 here is CASRSGGFSYNEQFF. CDR3 nucleotides: TGTGCCAGTAGATCAGGAGGGTTTTCGTACAATGAGCAGTTCTTC. Full variable domain (remainder filled in from reference TRBV19 and TRBJ2-1): DGGITQSPKYLFRKEGQNVTLSCEQNLNHDAMYWYRQDPGQGLRLIYYSQIVNDFQKGDIAEGYSVSREKKESFPLTVTSAQKNPTAFYLCASRSGGFSYNEQFFGPGTRLTVL.

A single count supports this clone. The chain has TRBV6-1 and TRBJ2-5; no clear D. Trimming removed 6 bases at V and 4 bases at J, with 9 bases between. Germline-derived CDR1 and CDR2 are MNHNS and SASEGT. This CDR3 has 12 amino acids. For the CDR3, the DNA is TGTGCCAGCAGCATGTCAGGAGAGACCCAGTACTTC. It is translated as CASSMSGETQYF.

V gene TRBV19 combines with J gene TRBJ1-1, with D unresolved. CDR3 size: 12 residues. V was trimmed by 6 bases and J by 5 bases, leaving 10 bases between them. Germline-derived CDR1 and CDR2 are LNHDA and SQIVND (reference sequence). The CDR3 coding sequence is TGTGCCAGTAGCCTCGTAGGGACTGAAGCTTTCTTT. Amino acids: CASSLVGTEAFF.

This rearrangement joins TRBV25-1 to TRBJ1-1; no clear D. CDR1 and CDR2 from the germline V gene are MGHDK and SYGVNS. The CDR3 is made up of 14 amino acids. Trimming stripped 6 bases from V and 0 bases from J, with 11 bases between. CDR3 sequence reads: CASRSHSMNTEAFF. The CDR3 DNA reads TGTGCCAGCAGATCGCATTCCATGAACACTGAAGCTTTCTTT.

The chain is built from TRBV7-2 and TRBJ2-1; 10 bases fit TRBD1. The length of the CDR3 is 14 residues. Germline assignment: CDR1 SGHTA and CDR2 FQGNSA. V was clipped by 10 bases and J by 7 bases; unmatched bases: 10. The chain's CDR3 is CATTPGQGENEQFF. DNA of the CDR3: TGTGCCACCACCCCAGGACAGGGGGAGAATGAGCAGTTCTTC.

This chain links TRBV4-1 with TRBJ2-7, with TRBD2 identical over 9 bases. Losses at the gene ends were 3 bases for V and 0 bases for J; bases not matched to a gene: 9. This CDR3 spans 17 amino acids. CDR1 and CDR2 (germline): MGHRA, YSYEKL. Here the CDR3 DNA reads TGCGCCAGCAGCCAGACTAGCGGCCCCGGAAGCTCCTACGAGCAGTACTTC. Its protein product is CASSQTSGPGSSYEQYF.

The chain links TRBV19 to TRBJ2-4, with D perhaps TRBD1 or TRBD2 (5 bases each). Germline V gene lookup returns CDR1 LNHDA and CDR2 SQIVND (reference sequence). Trimming shortened V by 3 bases and J by 7 bases, and 16 bases separated the two germline ends. The CDR3 length is 15 residues. The DNA for the CDR3 is TGTGCCAGTAGTATGTGGGGACCCACCGGGAACATTCAGTACTTC. This codes for CASSMWGPTGNIQYF.

The genes are TRBV7-7 and TRBJ2-6; D not resolved. Germline lookup yields CDR1 SSHAT and CDR2 FNYEAQ (reference sequence). The CDR3 runs to 17 residues. Between the trimmed V and J ends, which lost 5 bases and 5 bases, there was a span of 19 bases. CDR3 sequence (DNA): TGTGCCAGCAGCGTAACGGAGCCACAAAGTCGGGCCAACGTCCTGACTTTC. It is translated as CASSVTEPQSRANVLTF.

This chain links TRBV7-6 with TRBJ1-1; D is ambiguous. This CDR3 comprises 13 residues. Per the germline V gene, CDR1 is SGHVS and CDR2 is FNYEAQ. Trimming shortened V by 2 bases and J by 2 bases, and 6 bases separated the two germline ends. CDR3 in DNA: TGTGCCAGCAGCTTAACATTCAACACTGAAGCTTTCTTT. Translated: CASSLTFNTEAFF.

The chain combines TRBV6-1 with TRBJ2-7; possibly TRBD1 for D (5 bases). In germline, CDR1 is MNHNS, CDR2 SASEGT. V was trimmed by 8 bases and J by 3 bases, leaving 11 bases between them. The CDR3 has 12 amino acids. CDR3 nucleotides: TGTGCCAGCGGGGCGGTTTACTACGAGCAGTACTTC. Its protein is CASGAVYYEQYF.

V gene TRBV4-1 combines with J gene TRBJ2-3; tentative D call: TRBD2 (5 bases). This CDR3 is 15 amino acids long. Trimming removed 7 bases at V and 6 bases at J, with 20 bases between. In germline, CDR1 is MGHRA, CDR2 YSYEKL. CDR3 region: CASTPRGGFGDTQYF. The CDR3 DNA reads TGCGCCAGCACACCGCGAGGAGGCTTCGGCGATACGCAGTATTTT.

The rearrangement joins TRBV28 to TRBJ1-1; the D is unclear. Trimming took off 1 base at V and 0 bases at J, with 6 bases between the two ends. CDR3 size: 14 residues. CDR1 and CDR2 (germline): MDHEN, SYDVKM. CDR3 coding DNA: TGTGCCAGCAGTTTATCCCGGCTGAACACTGAAGCTTTCTTT. This sequence encodes CASSLSRLNTEAFF.

This chain links TRBV4-1 with TRBJ2-7; 10 bases fit TRBD2. Per germline, CDR1 MGHRA and CDR2 YSYEKL. The CDR3 sequence is 15 residues long. The J segment lost 1 base and the V segment lost 4 bases, leaving 4 bases of the junction unmatched. CDR3 DNA sequence: TGCGCCAGCAGCCGAGGGACTAGCGCTTCCTACGAGCAGTACTTC. Encoded protein: CASSRGTSASYEQYF.